The rows below give T cell receptor beta chains drawn from one sample of a study of OX40 agonist ivuxolimab in advanced cancers. Data came from immunoSEQ multiplex PCR; TCRdb stores just in-frame clones and leaves some out. The sample records 30,000 to 35,000 clones, 79% being singletons. The specimen comprised CD4+ or CD8+ T cells sorted from blood, sampled in a trial of the OX40 agonist ivuxolimab. The receptors originated from an adult with an advanced solid tumor such as melanoma, head and neck, liver or kidney cancer. Each CDR3 is given with its conserved first and last residue. The order of the fields is V gene, D gene, J gene, clone size, CDR3 length, CDR3 DNA, CDR3 protein. D genes are given only for firm matches. The size entry is marked missing in some rows and otherwise reads once, few, many or a size class.

V gene: TRBV18
D gene: -
J gene: TRBJ2-2
clone size: -
CDR3 length: 16
CDR3 DNA: TGTGCCAGCTCACCACGAGCGGCCTTGGACACCGGGGAGCTGTTTTTT
CDR3 protein: CASSPRAALDTGELFF

V gene: TRBV6-5
D gene: -
J gene: TRBJ2-7
clone size: -
CDR3 length: 12
CDR3 DNA: TGTGCCAGCAGCAACGAGTTTTACGAGCAGTACTTC
CDR3 protein: CASSNEFYEQYF

V gene: TRBV2
D gene: TRBD1
J gene: TRBJ1-5
clone size: -
CDR3 length: 11
CDR3 DNA: TGTGCCAGCAGGTCAGGGGGACTCCAGCATTTT
CDR3 protein: CASRSGGLQHF

V gene: TRBV7-8
D gene: -
J gene: TRBJ1-2
clone size: -
CDR3 length: 15
CDR3 DNA: TGTGCCAGCAGCTTTAATCAGGGAGCTAACTATGGCTACACCTTC
CDR3 protein: CASSFNQGANYGYTF

V gene: TRBV7-8
D gene: -
J gene: TRBJ2-2
clone size: -
CDR3 length: 14
CDR3 DNA: TGTGCCAGCAGCTTACCAGGGCGGGGTGGGGAGCTGTTTTTT
CDR3 protein: CASSLPGRGGELFF

V gene: TRBV14
D gene: -
J gene: TRBJ1-6
clone size: -
CDR3 length: 18
CDR3 DNA: TGTGCCAGCAGCCAAGCGGGGCCAGGCCGAACCCGTAATTCACCCCTCCACTTT
CDR3 protein: CASSQAGPGRTRNSPLHF

V gene: TRBV28
D gene: -
J gene: TRBJ1-5
clone size: -
CDR3 length: 12
CDR3 DNA: TGTGCCAGCCGGCAGGCCAATCAGCCCCAGCATTTT
CDR3 protein: CASRQANQPQHF

V gene: TRBV2
D gene: -
J gene: TRBJ1-2
clone size: few
CDR3 length: 14
CDR3 DNA: TGTGCCAGCAGTGAAATGAGGACAGCGCTTGGCTACACCTTC
CDR3 protein: CASSEMRTALGYTF

V gene: TRBV11-2
D gene: -
J gene: TRBJ2-1
clone size: -
CDR3 length: 15
CDR3 DNA: TGTGCCAGCAGCCCCGATGCAACCCCAATCAGTGAGCAGTTCTTC
CDR3 protein: CASSPDATPISEQFF

V gene: TRBV6-5
D gene: TRBD1
J gene: TRBJ2-1
clone size: -
CDR3 length: 12
CDR3 DNA: TGTGCCAGCAATACAGGGGTAAATGAGCAGTTCTTC
CDR3 protein: CASNTGVNEQFF

V gene: TRBV9
D gene: -
J gene: TRBJ1-5
clone size: once
CDR3 length: 15
CDR3 DNA: TGTGCCAGCAGCGCGGACATCAGCTCAAATCAGCCCCAGCATTTT
CDR3 protein: CASSADISSNQPQHF

V gene: TRBV29-1
D gene: -
J gene: TRBJ2-1
clone size: few
CDR3 length: 14
CDR3 DNA: TGCAACCCCCGGGGGAGAGGATCCTACAATGAGCAGTTCTTC
CDR3 protein: CNPRGRGSYNEQFF

V gene: TRBV30
D gene: TRBD2
J gene: TRBJ2-3
clone size: medium-sized
CDR3 length: 17
CDR3 DNA: TGTGCCTGGAGGGGCGGGGCTAGCGGGAAACTCACAGATACGCAGTATTTT
CDR3 protein: CAWRGGASGKLTDTQYF

V gene: TRBV7-9
D gene: TRBD2
J gene: TRBJ2-3
clone size: -
CDR3 length: 16
CDR3 DNA: TGTGCCAGCAGCGCCGGACTAGCGGGGAGCACAGATACGCAGTATTTT
CDR3 protein: CASSAGLAGSTDTQYF

V gene: TRBV6-5
D gene: -
J gene: TRBJ2-5
clone size: -
CDR3 length: 16
CDR3 DNA: TGTGCCAGCAGTTCCGTGGGGGCCGGTAACCTGGAGACCCAGTACTTC
CDR3 protein: CASSSVGAGNLETQYF

V gene: TRBV29-1
D gene: -
J gene: TRBJ2-3
clone size: -
CDR3 length: 14
CDR3 DNA: TGCAGCGTTGAAGGGGAAATCCACACAGATACGCAGTATTTT
CDR3 protein: CSVEGEIHTDTQYF

V gene: TRBV6-5
D gene: TRBD2
J gene: TRBJ2-1
clone size: -
CDR3 length: 15
CDR3 DNA: TGTGCCAGCAGCCAGGGACTAAGTTCCTACAATGAGCAGTTCTTC
CDR3 protein: CASSQGLSSYNEQFF

V gene: TRBV7-3
D gene: TRBD1
J gene: TRBJ1-1
clone size: -
CDR3 length: 14
CDR3 DNA: TGTGCCAGCAGCCCGAACAGGGGATACACTGAAGCTTTCTTT
CDR3 protein: CASSPNRGYTEAFF

V gene: TRBV11-2
D gene: -
J gene: TRBJ2-1
clone size: -
CDR3 length: 12
CDR3 DNA: TGTGCCAGCAGCTTTTCCCACAATGAGCAGTTCTTC
CDR3 protein: CASSFSHNEQFF

V gene: TRBV2
D gene: TRBD2
J gene: TRBJ2-7
clone size: -
CDR3 length: 17
CDR3 DNA: TGTGCCAGCAGTGAAGGGGGAATTACTAGCGGGAACCCCGAGCAGTACTTC
CDR3 protein: CASSEGGITSGNPEQYF

V gene: TRBV11-1
D gene: -
J gene: TRBJ1-2
clone size: -
CDR3 length: 14
CDR3 DNA: TGTGCCAGCAGCTTAGATGGAGGGTCCTATGGCTACACCTTC
CDR3 protein: CASSLDGGSYGYTF

V gene: TRBV6-1
D gene: -
J gene: TRBJ1-1
clone size: -
CDR3 length: 13
CDR3 DNA: TGTGCCAGCAGTGGGCGGGTGAACACTGAAGCTTTCTTT
CDR3 protein: CASSGRVNTEAFF

V gene: TRBV6-5
D gene: -
J gene: TRBJ2-1
clone size: few
CDR3 length: 13
CDR3 DNA: TGTGCCAGCAGTTACGCCCTTTACAATGAGCAGTTCTTC
CDR3 protein: CASSYALYNEQFF

V gene: TRBV29-1
D gene: -
J gene: TRBJ2-3
clone size: -
CDR3 length: 15
CDR3 DNA: TGCAGCGTTGAGCGCCCGGGTGCACTGGGAGATACGCAGTATTTT
CDR3 protein: CSVERPGALGDTQYF

V gene: TRBV29-1
D gene: TRBD2
J gene: TRBJ2-1
clone size: -
CDR3 length: 15
CDR3 DNA: TGCAGCGGTTCAACGGGGACTAGCGGAAACAATGAGCAGTTCTTC
CDR3 protein: CSGSTGTSGNNEQFF

V gene: TRBV30
D gene: -
J gene: TRBJ2-3
clone size: -
CDR3 length: 11
CDR3 DNA: TGTGCCTGGAGCGCATACGGTACGCAGTATTTT
CDR3 protein: CAWSAYGTQYF

V gene: TRBV7-6
D gene: -
J gene: TRBJ1-5
clone size: -
CDR3 length: 14
CDR3 DNA: TGTGCCAGCAGCCCGGGACCCATTAATCAGCCCCAGCATTTT
CDR3 protein: CASSPGPINQPQHF

V gene: TRBV6-5
D gene: -
J gene: TRBJ1-3
clone size: -
CDR3 length: 13
CDR3 DNA: TGTGCCAGCAGCCCCGGGACGATGAACACCATATATTTT
CDR3 protein: CASSPGTMNTIYF

V gene: TRBV5-4
D gene: -
J gene: TRBJ1-2
clone size: -
CDR3 length: 16
CDR3 DNA: TGTGCCAGCAGCTTGGCCAACGCAATTTTTAACTATGGCTACACCTTC
CDR3 protein: CASSLANAIFNYGYTF

V gene: TRBV18
D gene: -
J gene: TRBJ1-4
clone size: -
CDR3 length: 14
CDR3 DNA: TGTGCCAGCTCACCGACAGTATCAGGCGAAAAACTGTTTTTT
CDR3 protein: CASSPTVSGEKLFF

V gene: TRBV29-1
D gene: TRBD2
J gene: TRBJ2-1
clone size: -
CDR3 length: 15
CDR3 DNA: TGCAGCGCCTCGACTAGCGGGGCCAGATACAATGAGCAGTTCTTC
CDR3 protein: CSASTSGARYNEQFF

V gene: TRBV20-1
D gene: TRBD2
J gene: TRBJ2-7
clone size: -
CDR3 length: 11
CDR3 DNA: TGCGCCAAGCGGGAGAGCGACGAGCAGTACTTC
CDR3 protein: CAKRESDEQYF

V gene: TRBV6-6
D gene: -
J gene: TRBJ1-4
clone size: -
CDR3 length: 15
CDR3 DNA: TGTGCCAGCAGTTACCAGCCTCTGCCGAATGAAAAACTGTTTTTT
CDR3 protein: CASSYQPLPNEKLFF

V gene: TRBV14
D gene: -
J gene: TRBJ1-2
clone size: -
CDR3 length: 12
CDR3 DNA: TGTGCCAGCAGCCAAAATAACTATGGCTACACCTTC
CDR3 protein: CASSQNNYGYTF

V gene: TRBV7-3
D gene: -
J gene: TRBJ2-5
clone size: -
CDR3 length: 13
CDR3 DNA: TGTGCCAGCAGCCTGAGTGTTGGAGAGACCCAGTACTTC
CDR3 protein: CASSLSVGETQYF

V gene: TRBV18
D gene: -
J gene: TRBJ1-1
clone size: -
CDR3 length: 13
CDR3 DNA: TGTGCCAGCTCACCGGACAGTAACACTGAAGCTTTCTTT
CDR3 protein: CASSPDSNTEAFF

V gene: TRBV10-3
D gene: -
J gene: TRBJ2-7
clone size: -
CDR3 length: 15
CDR3 DNA: TGTGCCATCAGGGCCCCGGGACGGTTAAACTACGAGCAGTACTTC
CDR3 protein: CAIRAPGRLNYEQYF

V gene: TRBV9
D gene: -
J gene: TRBJ1-2
clone size: -
CDR3 length: 11
CDR3 DNA: TGTGCCAGCAGCTCCCTGTTTGGCTACACCTTC
CDR3 protein: CASSSLFGYTF

V gene: TRBV19
D gene: TRBD1
J gene: TRBJ1-1
clone size: -
CDR3 length: 13
CDR3 DNA: TGTGCCAGTAGGGGGACAGGGAACACTGAAGCTTTCTTT
CDR3 protein: CASRGTGNTEAFF

V gene: TRBV2
D gene: -
J gene: TRBJ1-4
clone size: -
CDR3 length: 15
CDR3 DNA: TGTGCCAGCAGTGTGGAGCTCCCGACTAATGAAAAACTGTTTTTT
CDR3 protein: CASSVELPTNEKLFF

V gene: TRBV5-1
D gene: TRBD1
J gene: TRBJ2-3
clone size: -
CDR3 length: 17
CDR3 DNA: TGCGCCAGCAGCTTGGGGTCGACAGGGGGTGGTTCAGATACGCAGTATTTT
CDR3 protein: CASSLGSTGGGSDTQYF

V gene: TRBV5-1
D gene: TRBD2
J gene: TRBJ2-3
clone size: -
CDR3 length: 16
CDR3 DNA: TGCGCCAGTAGCTTGACTAGCGGGGGGGCCACAGATACGCAGTATTTT
CDR3 protein: CASSLTSGGATDTQYF

V gene: TRBV7-2
D gene: -
J gene: TRBJ1-2
clone size: few
CDR3 length: 13
CDR3 DNA: TGTGCCAGCAGCTTAGACGGCGACTATGGCTACACCTTC
CDR3 protein: CASSLDGDYGYTF

V gene: TRBV6-5
D gene: -
J gene: TRBJ1-1
clone size: -
CDR3 length: 14
CDR3 DNA: TGTGCCAGTCTCGGGGGGGGCCAGTACACTGAAGCTTTCTTT
CDR3 protein: CASLGGGQYTEAFF

V gene: TRBV7-6
D gene: TRBD1
J gene: TRBJ2-7
clone size: once
CDR3 length: 15
CDR3 DNA: TGTGCCAGCAGCTACTCCTTGGACAGGGAATTAGAGCAGTACTTC
CDR3 protein: CASSYSLDRELEQYF

V gene: TRBV2
D gene: -
J gene: TRBJ1-3
clone size: -
CDR3 length: 13
CDR3 DNA: TGTGCCAGCACAACAAGCTCTGGAAACACCATATATTTT
CDR3 protein: CASTTSSGNTIYF

V gene: TRBV6-1
D gene: -
J gene: TRBJ1-1
clone size: -
CDR3 length: 14
CDR3 DNA: TGTGCCAGCGCCCGGGACGGAGTCAACACTGAAGCTTTCTTT
CDR3 protein: CASARDGVNTEAFF

V gene: TRBV30
D gene: -
J gene: TRBJ1-5
clone size: -
CDR3 length: 15
CDR3 DNA: TGTGCCTGGAGTTTGGGGGGATATAGCAATCAGCCCCAGCATTTT
CDR3 protein: CAWSLGGYSNQPQHF

V gene: TRBV30
D gene: -
J gene: TRBJ2-7
clone size: -
CDR3 length: 14
CDR3 DNA: TGTGCCTGGAGTGTAGGAGGGGGCGGCTACGAGCAGTACTTC
CDR3 protein: CAWSVGGGGYEQYF

V gene: TRBV28
D gene: -
J gene: TRBJ2-1
clone size: -
CDR3 length: 13
CDR3 DNA: TGTGCCAGCACTGGTACAGGCTACAATGAGCAGTTCTTC
CDR3 protein: CASTGTGYNEQFF

V gene: TRBV28
D gene: -
J gene: TRBJ2-1
clone size: -
CDR3 length: 15
CDR3 DNA: TGTGCCAGCAGTTTAGGTTGGCCTTTAAACAATGAGCAGTTCTTC
CDR3 protein: CASSLGWPLNNEQFF

V gene: TRBV7-9
D gene: TRBD1
J gene: TRBJ1-2
clone size: -
CDR3 length: 15
CDR3 DNA: TGTGCCAGCAGCCAGGTCGGGACAGGGGGCACTGGCTACACCTTC
CDR3 protein: CASSQVGTGGTGYTF

V gene: TRBV9
D gene: -
J gene: TRBJ1-2
clone size: few
CDR3 length: 15
CDR3 DNA: TGTGCCAGCAGCGCCGCACACCTCCGAAACTATGGCTACACCTTC
CDR3 protein: CASSAAHLRNYGYTF

V gene: TRBV10-2
D gene: -
J gene: TRBJ1-5
clone size: -
CDR3 length: 15
CDR3 DNA: TGCGCCAGCAGTGAGTCTGGGGGTTCCAATCAGCCCCAGCATTTT
CDR3 protein: CASSESGGSNQPQHF

V gene: TRBV28
D gene: TRBD1
J gene: TRBJ2-7
clone size: -
CDR3 length: 12
CDR3 DNA: TGTGCCAGCACTAACAGGGGCGGCGAGCAGTACTTC
CDR3 protein: CASTNRGGEQYF

V gene: TRBV11-2
D gene: -
J gene: TRBJ2-5
clone size: -
CDR3 length: 13
CDR3 DNA: TGTGCCAGCAGCCGTGGGGCTGGAGAGACCCAGTACTTC
CDR3 protein: CASSRGAGETQYF

V gene: TRBV6-5
D gene: TRBD2
J gene: TRBJ2-7
clone size: -
CDR3 length: 14
CDR3 DNA: TGTGCCAGTAGACTTAGGACGGGGGGCTACGAGCAGTACTTC
CDR3 protein: CASRLRTGGYEQYF

V gene: TRBV2
D gene: -
J gene: TRBJ1-1
clone size: -
CDR3 length: 16
CDR3 DNA: TGTGCCAGCACCGGGGACAACGTCCTCCGGAACACTGAAGCTTTCTTT
CDR3 protein: CASTGDNVLRNTEAFF

V gene: TRBV12-5
D gene: -
J gene: TRBJ2-5
clone size: -
CDR3 length: 14
CDR3 DNA: TGTGCTAGTGGTTTGGGGCACAGGGAAGAGACCCAGTACTTC
CDR3 protein: CASGLGHREETQYF

V gene: TRBV4-2
D gene: TRBD1
J gene: TRBJ1-4
clone size: -
CDR3 length: 16
CDR3 DNA: TGTGCCAGCAGCCCGGGACAGGGACCCACTAATGAAAAACTGTTTTTT
CDR3 protein: CASSPGQGPTNEKLFF